Listed below are T cell receptor beta chains from one sample, sequenced in a study of T cells in Graves' hyperthyroidism and ophthalmopathy. Each CDR3 protein is one row after TCRdb ran MiXCR on the multiplex PCR reads. The table lists around 200,000 distinct CDR3 sequences, about 18% of them singletons. Sequenced sample: blood. These receptors all come from a man in his forties or fifties with Graves' hyperthyroidism. CDR3s include the opening cysteine and the closing phenylalanine or tryptophan. The order of the fields is V gene, D gene, J gene, clone size, CDR3 DNA, CDR3 protein. The D gene is left open where the match is weak. Only part of the rows carry a size: once, few, many, or a class if the clone is expanded.

v_gene: TRBV5-1
d_gene: TRBD1
j_gene: TRBJ1-2
abundance: -
CDR3nt: TGTGCCAGCAGCAAGGGGACAGGAGACTATGGCTACACCTTC
CDR3aa: CASSKGTGDYGYTF

v_gene: TRBV2
d_gene: -
j_gene: TRBJ2-2
abundance: few
CDR3nt: TGTGCCAGCAGTCGGACAGATATCTCGAACACCGGGGAGCTGTTTTTT
CDR3aa: CASSRTDISNTGELFF

v_gene: TRBV7-3
d_gene: -
j_gene: TRBJ2-3
abundance: few
CDR3nt: TGTGCCAGCAGCCCAAGCTCGGGGCTCGCTATTCAGTATTTT
CDR3aa: CASSPSSGLAIQYF

v_gene: TRBV4-3
d_gene: -
j_gene: TRBJ1-5
abundance: many
CDR3nt: TGCGCCAGCAGCCAAGGGGTTATGAGCAATCAGCCCCAGCATTTT
CDR3aa: CASSQGVMSNQPQHF

v_gene: TRBV5-1
d_gene: -
j_gene: TRBJ2-1
abundance: -
CDR3nt: TGCGCCAGCAGCTCTCTAGGACTGGTCAATGAGCAGTTCTTC
CDR3aa: CASSSLGLVNEQFF

v_gene: TRBV9
d_gene: -
j_gene: TRBJ1-6
abundance: -
CDR3nt: TGTGCCAGCAGCTCTACCGGGGGGCTGATTTCCCTCCACTTT
CDR3aa: CASSSTGGLISLHF

v_gene: TRBV6-4
d_gene: -
j_gene: TRBJ2-5
abundance: -
CDR3nt: TGTGCCAGCAGCCTCTCCTCGATCGGGACCCAGTACTTC
CDR3aa: CASSLSSIGTQYF

v_gene: TRBV11-2
d_gene: TRBD2
j_gene: TRBJ2-7
abundance: many
CDR3nt: TGTGCCAGCAGCTTAGGTTTGGGGGAGGGAGCCTACGAGCAGTACTTC
CDR3aa: CASSLGLGEGAYEQYF

v_gene: TRBV7-9
d_gene: TRBD2
j_gene: TRBJ2-5
abundance: many
CDR3nt: TGTGCCAGCAGCTTCCTAGCGGGGGGGATTGCGGAGACCCAGTACTTC
CDR3aa: CASSFLAGGIAETQYF

v_gene: TRBV27
d_gene: -
j_gene: TRBJ2-1
abundance: many
CDR3nt: TGTGCCAGCAGTTTAAGACAGGCCTCCTACAATGAGCAGTTCTTC
CDR3aa: CASSLRQASYNEQFF

v_gene: TRBV5-1
d_gene: -
j_gene: TRBJ2-2
abundance: many
CDR3nt: TGCGCCAGCAGCTGGACAAACACCGGGGAGCTGTTTTTT
CDR3aa: CASSWTNTGELFF

v_gene: TRBV11-2
d_gene: TRBD1
j_gene: TRBJ2-3
abundance: many
CDR3nt: TGTGCCAGCAGCCGCGGGACAGGGGGCTTTAGGGATACGCAGTATTTT
CDR3aa: CASSRGTGGFRDTQYF

v_gene: TRBV11-1
d_gene: -
j_gene: TRBJ2-3
abundance: many
CDR3nt: TGTGCCAGCAGCTTTATGGCCACCGACACAGATACGCAGTATTTT
CDR3aa: CASSFMATDTDTQYF

v_gene: TRBV4-3
d_gene: TRBD1
j_gene: TRBJ2-7
abundance: few
CDR3nt: TGCGCCAGCAGCCAAGATCGAGGGGGCTCCGTTTCCTACGAGCAGTACTTC
CDR3aa: CASSQDRGGSVSYEQYF

v_gene: TRBV10-2
d_gene: TRBD1
j_gene: TRBJ2-5
abundance: many
CDR3nt: TGCGCCAGCAGTACAGAACACAGGGGGCTAGAGACCCAGTACTTC
CDR3aa: CASSTEHRGLETQYF

v_gene: TRBV2
d_gene: -
j_gene: TRBJ2-5
abundance: few
CDR3nt: TGTGCCAGCAGGGACTACCAAGAGACCCAGTACTTC
CDR3aa: CASRDYQETQYF

v_gene: TRBV9
d_gene: -
j_gene: TRBJ1-1
abundance: -
CDR3nt: TGTGCCATCAGCGTCGGTGGGGGGGGGTACACTGAAGCTTTCTTT
CDR3aa: CAISVGGGGYTEAFF

v_gene: TRBV6-2/TRBV6-3
d_gene: -
j_gene: TRBJ1-6
abundance: few
CDR3nt: TGTGCCAGCAGGCGGAATTCACCCCTCCACTTT
CDR3aa: CASRRNSPLHF

v_gene: TRBV18
d_gene: -
j_gene: TRBJ1-5
abundance: -
CDR3nt: TGTGCCAGCTCACCAAGAAACAATCAGCCCCAGCATTTT
CDR3aa: CASSPRNNQPQHF

v_gene: TRBV28
d_gene: -
j_gene: TRBJ2-4
abundance: many
CDR3nt: TGTGCCAGCAGCGCCGCCGGCGCGACCAAAAACATTCAGTACTTC
CDR3aa: CASSAAGATKNIQYF